This T cell receptor (beta chain) emerged from a study of blood T cell repertoires in COVID-19. About the research overall: Sites across the United States, Italy and Spain contributed samples from acute and convalescent COVID-19. PBMCs, B-cell-depleted T cells, or T cells were the source of the cDNA or gDNA that made up the material.

The CDR3 totals 12 residues. Trimming cost V 3 bases and J 16 bases; bases outside gene matches: 6. CDR1 LNHDA and CDR2 SQIVND come from the germline V gene (reference sequence). Original processing methods: Reference gene primer amplification gave nucleated cell count estimates. Assay used: immunoSEQ multiplex PCR; TCRdb lists only in-frame clones, some missing. V and J calls and clone size come straight from that table; D and trimming were deduced from the DNA. In the table there are 110,000 or so clones, over 70% of which are singletons. Sequenced sample: peripheral blood. This sequence joins TRBV19 and TRBJ1-6, with 7 nucleotides matching TRBD1. This receptor was obtained from a human donor in a cohort sampled during active or convalescent COVID-19. The CDR3 bases are TGTGCCAGTAGTATTCTAAACAGGGGACTCCACTTT. Translated, it gives CASSILNRGLHF. The full variable domain, completed using reference TRBV19 and TRBJ1-6, is DGGITQSPKYLFRKEGQNVTLSCEQNLNHDAMYWYRQDPGQGLRLIYYSQIVNDFQKGDIAEGYSVSREKKESFPLTVTSAQKNPTAFYLCASSILNRGLHFGNGTRLTVT.